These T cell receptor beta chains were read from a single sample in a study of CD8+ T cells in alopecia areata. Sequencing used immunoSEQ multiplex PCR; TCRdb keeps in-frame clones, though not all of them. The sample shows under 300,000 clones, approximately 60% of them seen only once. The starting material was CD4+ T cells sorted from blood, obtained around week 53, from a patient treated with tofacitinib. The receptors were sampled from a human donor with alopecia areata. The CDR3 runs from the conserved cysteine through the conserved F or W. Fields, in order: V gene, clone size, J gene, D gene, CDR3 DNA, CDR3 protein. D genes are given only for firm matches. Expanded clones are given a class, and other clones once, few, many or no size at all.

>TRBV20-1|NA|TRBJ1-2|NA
TGCAGTGCCCCATTGCGGGCGGGCTACACCTTC
CSAPLRAGYTF
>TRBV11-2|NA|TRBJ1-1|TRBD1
TGTGCCAGCAGCTCTCCAGGGGGCACTGAAGCTTTCTTT
CASSSPGGTEAFF
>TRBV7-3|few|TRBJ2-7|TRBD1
TGTGCCAGCAGCCCACAGGGGGCTAGCGACGAGCAGTACTTC
CASSPQGASDEQYF
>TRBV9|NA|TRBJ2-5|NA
TGTGCCAGCAGCGGAACCAGGGGAGAGACCCAGTACTTC
CASSGTRGETQYF
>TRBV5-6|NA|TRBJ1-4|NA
TGTGCCAGCAGCTTTCGGGACGGGAATGAAAAACTGTTTTTT
CASSFRDGNEKLFF
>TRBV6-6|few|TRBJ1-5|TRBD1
TGTGCCAGCACCCCGAACGGGGGACAGGGGCAGCCCCAGCATTTT
CASTPNGGQGQPQHF
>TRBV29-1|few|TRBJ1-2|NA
TGCAGCGTTGAAGATCGGAGGCATTTCAATGGCTACACCTTC
CSVEDRRHFNGYTF
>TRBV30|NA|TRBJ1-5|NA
TGTGCCTGGAGTGTTAAAATAGTCAATCAGCCCCAGCATTTT
CAWSVKIVNQPQHF
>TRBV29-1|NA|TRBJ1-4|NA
TGCAGCGTTGAAGATTCCGGGGGGGAAAAACTGTTTTTT
CSVEDSGGEKLFF
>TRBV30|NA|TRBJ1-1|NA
TGTGCCTGGAGGGTGGGACTGAACACTGAAGCTTTCTTT
CAWRVGLNTEAFF
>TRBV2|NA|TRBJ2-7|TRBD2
TGTGCCAGCAGTGATGCGACTAGCGGGGGGGCTGGTGAGCAGTACTTC
CASSDATSGGAGEQYF
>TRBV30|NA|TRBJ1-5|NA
TGTGCCTGGAGTGCCGGTCAGGGGAAGACTCAGCCCCAGCATTTT
CAWSAGQGKTQPQHF
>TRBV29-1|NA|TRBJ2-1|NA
TGCAGCGTTACCGGACTAACCTACAATGAGCAGTTCTTC
CSVTGLTYNEQFF
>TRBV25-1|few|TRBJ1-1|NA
TGTGCCAGCACCCCAGGTAACACTGAAGCTTTCTTT
CASTPGNTEAFF
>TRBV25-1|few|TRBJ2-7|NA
TGTGCCAGCAGTGGGGGACTTTACGAGCAGTACTTC
CASSGGLYEQYF
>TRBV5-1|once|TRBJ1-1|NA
TGCGCCAGCCATGGGGGGAGCACTGAAGCTTTCTTT
CASHGGSTEAFF
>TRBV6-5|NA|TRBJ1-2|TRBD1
TGTGCCAGCAGAGGACAGGGGGACTATGGCTACACCTTC
CASRGQGDYGYTF
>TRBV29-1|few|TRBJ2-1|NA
TGCAGCGTTGTCACCGCCCCGCAGGGTGAGCAGTTCTTC
CSVVTAPQGEQFF
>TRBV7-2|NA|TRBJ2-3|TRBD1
TGTGCCAGCAACTTACGGACAGGGATAACAGATACGCAGTATTTT
CASNLRTGITDTQYF
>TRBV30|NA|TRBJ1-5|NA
TGTGCCTGGAGTGGAGAGACCCAATTTGGTCAGCCCCAGCATTTT
CAWSGETQFGQPQHF
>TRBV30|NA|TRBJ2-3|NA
TGTGCCTGGGGAGGGGGAACGCAGTATTTT
CAWGGGTQYF
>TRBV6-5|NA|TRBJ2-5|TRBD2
TGTGCCAGCAGAGTTAGGCGGGGGGAAGAGACCCAGTACTTC
CASRVRRGEETQYF
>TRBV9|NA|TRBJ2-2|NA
TGTGCCAGCAGCCCACGCGAGTCCGGGGAGCTGTTTTTT
CASSPRESGELFF